The 13 T cell receptor beta chains below were found in one sample sequenced in a study of T cell responses to AZD1222 COVID-19 vaccine. The repertoire was sequenced with immunoSEQ multiplex PCR; TCRdb's copy has only in-frame clones and lacks some. The data hold roughly 120,000 clones, with roughly 88% observed a single time. Source: peripheral blood, taken on day 0 of AZD1222 vaccination. The receptors derive from an adult in good health.

This clone was counted a single time. The genes are TRBV27 and TRBJ1-6; TRBD1 agrees at 7 bases. In germline, CDR1 is MNHEY, CDR2 SMNVEV (reference sequence). V shed 7 bases, J shed 6 bases, and the junction held 6 bases outside the gene matches. The CDR3 extends over 14 amino acids. CDR3 amino acids: CASKGAGGNSPLHF. The CDR3, as DNA: TGTGCCAGCAAGGGTGCAGGGGGTAATTCACCCCTCCACTTT.

The rearrangement joins TRBV4-1 to TRBJ1-3, with TRBD1 identical over 10 bases. The CDR3 length is 18 residues. The trim removed 5 bases at V and 2 bases at J, leaving 12 bases unmatched. The germline V gene has CDR1 MGHRA and CDR2 YSYEKL. The CDR3 here is CASSNPFWTGGTGNTIYF. In nucleotides, the CDR3 is TGCGCCAGCAGCAACCCCTTTTGGACAGGGGGGACTGGAAACACCATATATTTT.

This rearrangement joins TRBV7-8 to TRBJ1-4, with D hard to call. This CDR3 has 14 amino acids. Germline CDR1 reads SGHVS; CDR2 reads FQNEAQ. V lost 8 bases and J lost 5, with 15 bases in between. The CDR3 reads CASSPAGRNEKLFF. The CDR3 DNA is TGTGCCAGCTCGCCGGCAGGCCGGAATGAAAAACTGTTTTTT.

The genes are TRBV28 and TRBJ1-5; unclear D gene. This CDR3 spans 12 amino acids. Germline V gene sequence: CDR1 MDHEN, CDR2 SYDVKM. V lost 8 bases to trimming and J lost 1 base, with 6 bases between them. The CDR3 is CASQDSNQPQHF. In nucleotides, the CDR3 is TGTGCCAGCCAGGACAGCAATCAGCCCCAGCATTTT.

A single count supports this clone. Other DNA sequences in the same sample also yield this CDR3. The chain links TRBV7-9 to TRBJ2-5; 8 nucleotides align to TRBD1. Germline CDR1 is SEHNR and CDR2 is FQNEAQ (reference sequence). This CDR3 is 15 amino acids long. V lost 5 bases and J lost 0; bases outside the gene matches: 5. CDR3 protein: CASSLGTGNQETQYF. The CDR3 DNA reads TGTGCCAGCAGCCTCGGGACAGGCAACCAAGAGACCCAGTACTTC.

V usage is TRBV18 and J usage is TRBJ2-5, with 9 bases identical to TRBD2. J lost 5 bases, V lost 3 bases, and 4 bases had no gene match. The CDR3 consists of 14 residues. Germline V gene sequence: CDR1 KGHSH, CDR2 LQKENI. The CDR3 reads CASSPAGGQETQYF. The CDR3 region has the DNA TGTGCCAGCTCACCGGCGGGGGGGCAGGAGACCCAGTACTTC.

Only a few counts were recorded for this clone. This chain uses TRBV5-6 with TRBJ2-5; D gene ambiguous. V was pared by 2 bases and J by 7 bases, with 12 bases between. The CDR3 totals 13 residues. In germline, CDR1 is SGHDT, CDR2 YYEEEE. The CDR3: CASSLGETGTQYF. Written as DNA, the CDR3 is TGTGCCAGCAGCTTAGGAGAAACGGGGACCCAGTACTTC.

The chain links TRBV6-5 to TRBJ2-1; TRBD2 matches at 8 bases. The V gene end was trimmed by 4 bases and the J gene end by 4 bases; junction bases not matched to a gene: 6. The CDR3 loop spans 15 amino acids. From germline, CDR1 is MNHEY and CDR2 SVGAGI. The CDR3 region has the DNA TGTGCCAGCAGTTCGTCGGGGGGGAGATACAATGAGCAGTTCTTC. This gives the protein CASSSSGGRYNEQFF.

The gene calls are TRBV29-1 and TRBJ2-1; the D gene could be TRBD1 or TRBD2 (6 bases each). The V and J ends lost 0 bases and 4 bases respectively, with 16 bases between them. CDR1 and CDR2 from the germline V gene are SQVTM and ANQGSEA. The CDR3 is 16 amino acids. The CDR3 region is CSVEDRGGPPYNEQFF. CDR3 in DNA: TGCAGCGTTGAAGATCGAGGGGGGCCCCCTTACAATGAGCAGTTCTTC.

The J gene is TRBJ2-3, the V gene TRBV15, with TRBD2 identical over 11 bases. Germline-derived CDR1 and CDR2 are LNHNV and YYDKDF (reference sequence). The CDR3 runs to 16 residues. Unmatched junction bases numbered 8, after V lost 6 bases and J lost 3 bases. DNA for the CDR3: TGTGCCACCAGTGAAACCCTAGCGGGGGGAACAGATACGCAGTATTTT. It is translated as CATSETLAGGTDTQYF.

The genes are TRBV4-3 and TRBJ1-2; 7 bases are a match to TRBD1. Trimming took 0 bases from V and 8 from J; bases not matched to a gene: 3. CDR1 LGHNA and CDR2 YSLEER come from the germline V gene. This CDR3 is built from 13 residues. CDR3 sequence: CASSQDRGWGYTF. The CDR3 coding sequence is TGCGCCAGCAGCCAAGACAGGGGGTGGGGCTACACCTTC.

The chain links TRBV5-6 to TRBJ1-2, with a weak D call TRBD1 (5 bases). This CDR3 is built from 15 residues. Trimming stripped 6 bases from V and 3 bases from J, with 18 bases between. CDR1 SGHDT and CDR2 YYEEEE come from the germline V gene. The CDR3 here is CASTIAGGDYYGYTF. The CDR3 DNA reads TGTGCCAGCACCATTGCTGGAGGGGATTACTATGGCTACACCTTC.

The chain couples TRBV19 to TRBJ1-2, with D perhaps matching TRBD1 (6 bases). The CDR3 runs to 15 residues. V lost 6 bases and J lost 3, with 17 bases in between. Germline values: CDR1 LNHDA, CDR2 SQIVND (reference sequence). This CDR3 reads CASRREGGGHYGYTF. CDR3 DNA sequence: TGTGCCAGTAGAAGAGAGGGAGGGGGTCACTATGGCTACACCTTC.